The sample holds many counts of the clone carrying this T cell receptor (beta chain). Its antigen remains unidentified. This specimen comes from a study of T cells after yellow fever vaccination. Study-wide findings and caveats: Among primary-vaccination clones, most reappeared after the booster, at 95% to 96% for CD4 and around 91% for CD8.

The V gene's germline CDR1 is SGHRS and CDR2 YFSETQ. CDR3 length: 17 amino acids. J was trimmed by 0 bases and V by 4 bases; bases with no gene match: 8. TCRdb itself ran the 5' RACE reads through MiXCR, one entry per CDR3 protein. Of a few hundred thousand distinct CDR3 sequences listed, 8.7% are singletons. The chain couples TRBV5-1 to TRBJ2-1; 9 bases line up with TRBD2. The source was PBMCs, collected on the day of the first yellow fever vaccination. The receptor's source is a man younger than 30 who received the YFV17D yellow fever vaccine. CDR3 bases: TGCGCCAGCAGCAACTCAGCGGGGGGTATCTCCTACAATGAGCAGTTCTTC. Translation gives CASSNSAGGISYNEQFF.